This T cell receptor beta chain was recorded in a study of metastatic and nonmetastatic thyroid tumors. TCRdb re-clonotyped the PCR reads via MiXCR. The profile shows thousands of clones, about 31% of them singletons. None of the patients had undergone any treatment ahead of thyroid surgery. This CDR3 is built from 14 residues. V lost 7 bases and J 4 bases, leaving 15 bases between the germline ends. Germline V gene data show CDR1 as MNHEY and CDR2 as SMNVEV (reference sequence). The V gene is TRBV27, the J gene TRBJ2-3, with a tentative D call TRBD1 (6 bases). Sequencing was carried out using adjacent normal tissue. This sequence originates from a female donor with papillary thyroid cancer or a benign thyroid nodule (not recorded which). Some clones in this sample may be carry-over from other donors' samples. The CDR3 sequence: CASKGGARSDTQYF. The CDR3, as DNA: TGTGCCAGCAAAGGGGGAGCTCGCTCAGATACGCAGTATTTT.